A single sample gave rise to the 27 T cell receptor beta chains below, sequenced in a study of cytomegalovirus exposure and HLA in healthy donors. The PCR employed 60 Vbeta primers together with 13 Jbeta primers. Libraries were prepared by immunoSEQ multiplex PCR; TCRdb keeps only in-frame clonotypes and omits some of them. Here the sample spans roughly 290,000 clones, over 85% being singletons. Sequences were obtained from PBMCs. The receptors originated from a woman younger than 30 in good health and CMV-seronegative.

This clone has only one observation. The chain couples TRBV19 to TRBJ1-5; TRBD1 is a possible D gene (5 bases). V was clipped by 5 bases and J by 6 bases, with 14 bases between them. The CDR3 consists of 14 residues. Germline V lookup: CDR1 LNHDA, CDR2 SQIVND (reference sequence). The CDR3 reads CASSLSGKPQPQHF. Here the CDR3 DNA reads TGTGCCAGTAGTTTATCAGGGAAACCTCAGCCCCAGCATTTT.

The rearrangement links TRBV18 to TRBJ1-4; D is undetermined. V lost 4 bases and J lost 4, with 7 bases in between. Germline CDR1 reads KGHSH; CDR2 reads LQKENI. This CDR3 is built from 13 residues. The CDR3 protein is CASSQGVNEKLFF. The CDR3 DNA follows: TGTGCCAGCTCACAGGGAGTTAATGAAAAACTGTTTTTT.

The chain carries TRBV9 and TRBJ1-3, with 7 bases aligning to TRBD1. The CDR3 covers 16 residues. Germline CDR1 and CDR2: SGDLS and YYNGEE. With 4 bases clipped from V and 0 bases from J, the junction kept 7 bases outside the gene matches. In DNA form, the CDR3 reads TGTGCCAGCAGCAAGGGGGCAGATCTCTCTGGAAACACCATATATTTT. Translation: CASSKGADLSGNTIYF.

The CDR3 DNA reads as TGTGCCAGCCCCGCTTTCCGAACTACGAGACTAGAATCACCAATCCCTAGCACAGATACGCAGTATTTT. It specifies CASPAFRTTRLESPIPSTDTQYF. The chain uses TRBV9 and TRBJ2-3, with D possibly being TRBD2 (6 bases). V lost 7 bases to trimming and J lost 0 bases, with 39 bases between them. CDR1 SGDLS and CDR2 YYNGEE come from the germline V gene. This CDR3 region has 23 residues.

The genes are TRBV10-2 and TRBJ2-7, with D possibly being TRBD2 (8 bases). Germline CDR1 and CDR2: WSHSY and SAAADI. This CDR3 contains 14 residues. V lost 6 bases, J lost 3 bases, and 15 bases lay in between. CDR3 protein: CASRRGRGDYEQYF. For the CDR3, the DNA is TGCGCCAGCAGGAGGGGGCGGGGGGACTACGAGCAGTACTTC.

The J gene is TRBJ2-7, the V gene TRBV29-1; 7 bases fit TRBD1. Germline lookup yields CDR1 SQVTM and CDR2 ANQGSEA. The CDR3 sequence is 13 residues long. V shed 1 base and J 2 bases; nucleotides not matched to a gene: 2. CDR3 DNA sequence: TGCAGCGTTGAAGGGGACAGTACCTACGAGCAGTACTTC. This gives the protein CSVEGDSTYEQYF.

This chain joins TRBV6-5 and TRBJ1-1; D is perhaps TRBD1 (6 bases). V lost 4 bases and J lost 4, with 13 bases in between. Germline CDR1 and CDR2: MNHEY and SVGAGI. This CDR3 spans 14 amino acids. This CDR3 reads CASSFGGLGTEAFF. CDR3 DNA: TGTGCCAGCAGTTTTGGGGGCCTAGGCACTGAAGCTTTCTTT.

This chain links TRBV11-3 with TRBJ2-1; no clear D gene. The V end lost 0 bases, the J end lost 5 bases, and 5 bases lay between the germline ends. Germline loops: CDR1 SGHNT, CDR2 YENEEA. This CDR3 region has 13 residues. This CDR3 reads CASSLDLDNEQFF. As DNA, the CDR3 is TGTGCCAGCAGCTTAGATCTCGACAATGAGCAGTTCTTC.

The rearrangement uses TRBV2 and TRBJ1-1; D may be TRBD1 (6 bases). The CDR3 is made up of 15 amino acids. The germline V and J ends were trimmed by 8 bases and 3 bases, with 19 bases remaining between them. Germline lookup yields CDR1 SNHLY and CDR2 FYNNEI. Here the CDR3 DNA reads TGTGCCAGCGCGGGGGCCGCTGGGTATGACACTGAAGCTTTCTTT. Translated: CASAGAAGYDTEAFF. The full variable domain, its missing parts supplied by reference TRBV2 and TRBJ1-1, is EPEVTQTPSHQVTQMGQEVILRCVPISNHLYFYWYRQILGQKVEFLVSFYNNEISEKSEIFDDQFSVERPDGSNFTLKIRSTKLEDSAMYFCASAGAAGYDTEAFFGQGTRLTVV.

This rearrangement joins TRBV7-3 to TRBJ1-2, with D possibly matching TRBD1 (5 bases). V shed 2 bases and J shed 14 bases, with 21 bases lying between them. The CDR3 is 14 residues long. The germline V gene has CDR1 SGHTA and CDR2 FQGTGA. CDR3 in amino acids: CASSLQGFGAGKTF. CDR3 sequence (DNA): TGTGCCAGCAGCTTACAGGGCTTTGGGGCTGGAAAAACCTTC.

This clone was observed a handful of times. The gene calls are TRBV11-2 and TRBJ2-5; perhaps TRBD2 as D (6 bases). Germline assignment: CDR1 SGHAT and CDR2 FQNNGV. The CDR3 extends over 14 amino acids. V was pared by 4 bases and J by 9 bases, with 18 bases between. CDR3 region: CASSSQRTSRAQYF. CDR3 in DNA: TGTGCCAGCAGCTCCCAGCGAACTAGCCGGGCCCAGTACTTC.

The rearrangement joins TRBV2 to TRBJ2-1; TRBD2 matches 10 bases. Looked up from germline, CDR1 is SNHLY and CDR2 is FYNNEI. V was clipped by 6 bases and J by 1 base; unmatched bases: 3. The CDR3 consists of 15 residues. The CDR3 spells CASRGTSVSYNEQFF. In DNA, the CDR3 is TGTGCCAGCAGGGGGACTAGCGTTTCCTACAATGAGCAGTTCTTC.

This chain joins TRBV7-6 and TRBJ1-3; 8 bases line up with TRBD1. This CDR3 region has 17 residues. The V and J ends lost 4 bases and 4 bases, in that order; junction bases with no gene match: 12. The germline CDR1 and CDR2 sequences are SGHVS and FNYEAQ. CDR3 sequence (DNA): TGTGCCAGCAGCTCCTTTCGTGGGGGACAGGAAGGAAACACCATATATTTT. It codes for CASSSFRGGQEGNTIYF.

The chain has TRBV5-1 and TRBJ1-3, with a weak D call TRBD1 (6 bases). CDR1 and CDR2 (germline): SGHRS, YFSETQ. The CDR3 is 15 amino acids. V was shortened by 2 bases and J by 3 bases, with 12 bases between the two germline ends. The CDR3 spells CASSFQQGFGNTIYF. The CDR3 nucleotides read TGCGCCAGCAGCTTCCAACAGGGATTTGGAAACACCATATATTTT.

This clone has only a few counts. The chain joins TRBV5-4 to TRBJ1-1; D possibly corresponds to TRBD1 (5 bases). In germline, CDR1 is SGHNT, CDR2 YYREEE (reference sequence). V was trimmed by 0 bases and J by 1 base, leaving 10 bases between them. This CDR3 spans 15 amino acids. The CDR3 DNA is TGTGCCAGCAGCTTGGAAAGGGGATCGAACACTGAAGCTTTCTTT. As protein: CASSLERGSNTEAFF. The full variable domain, with the rest looked up from reference TRBV5-4 and TRBJ1-1, is ETGVTQSPTHLIKTRGQQVTLRCSSQSGHNTVSWYQQALGQGPQFIFQYYREEENGRGNFPPRFSGLQFPNYSSELNVNALELDDSALYLCASSLERGSNTEAFFGQGTRLTVV.

The gene calls are TRBV6-5 and TRBJ1-6; D is possibly TRBD1 (6 bases). The CDR3 is 14 residues long. The germline CDR1 and CDR2 sequences are MNHEY and SVGAGI. V was clipped by 2 bases and J by 5 bases, with 7 bases between them. The CDR3 protein is CASSYRTDNSPLHF. CDR3 DNA: TGTGCCAGCAGTTACCGGACAGATAATTCACCCCTCCACTTT.

This clone was found a few times. The DNA of the CDR3 is TGTGCCAGCTCACCAGACCAGGGTAGCTACACCTTC. It translates to CASSPDQGSYTF. The rearrangement uses TRBV18 and TRBJ1-2, with D possibly being TRBD1 (5 bases). CDR1 is KGHSH and CDR2 is LQKENI in the germline V gene. V was pared by 2 bases and J by 9 bases, with 10 bases between. This CDR3 spans 12 amino acids.

The chain has TRBV7-3 and TRBJ1-1; 9 bases match TRBD1. This CDR3 contains 15 residues. The germline gives CDR1 SGHTA, CDR2 FQGTGA. Unmatched junction bases numbered 5, after V lost 5 bases and J lost 1 base. This CDR3 is CASSADRGPNTEAFF. The CDR3 DNA follows: TGTGCCAGCAGCGCGGACAGGGGACCGAACACTGAAGCTTTCTTT.

As DNA, the CDR3 is TGCGCCAGCAGTTATAGCGGGGGGGACAATGAGCAGTTCTTC. As protein: CASSYSGGDNEQFF. The rearrangement uses TRBV10-2 and TRBJ2-1, with 11 bases fitting TRBD2. The CDR3 extends over 14 amino acids. Germline V gene data show CDR1 as WSHSY and CDR2 as SAAADI. The V segment lost 5 bases and the J segment 5 bases; nucleotides outside the gene matches: 2.

The J gene is TRBJ2-1, the V gene TRBV5-1; D unclear. The CDR3 spans 12 residues. The germline V and J ends were trimmed by 4 bases and 5 bases, with 7 bases remaining between them. Germline-derived CDR1 and CDR2 are SGHRS and YFSETQ. For the CDR3, the DNA is TGCGCCAGCAGCATGGCGGACAATGAGCAGTTCTTC. Protein product: CASSMADNEQFF.

A word on this clone: At one end, the junction sequence differs from germline, possibly due to a read error. CDR3 sequence reads: CSSSLAGQGSYGYTF. The CDR3 region has the DNA TGTTCCAGCAGCTTAGCCGGACAGGGGAGCTATGGCTACACCTTC. The chain recombines TRBV7-9 with TRBJ1-2, with 9 bases aligning to TRBD1. Germline lookup yields CDR1 SEHNR and CDR2 FQNEAQ (reference sequence). CDR3 length: 15 amino acids.

The J gene is TRBJ2-7, the V gene TRBV7-9; possibly TRBD2 for D (6 bases). The germline gives CDR1 SEHNR, CDR2 FQNEAQ (reference sequence). Trimming took 2 bases from V and 7 from J, leaving 12 bases between them. CDR3 length equals 13 residues. The CDR3 loop is CASSLPLSGEQYF. DNA of the CDR3: TGTGCCAGCAGCTTACCCTTGAGCGGGGAGCAGTACTTC.

This clone appeared a few times. The rearrangement uses TRBV6-5 and TRBJ2-1; TRBD2 matches 14 bases. The CDR3 has 15 residues. V gave up 7 bases and J gave up 10 bases; unmatched junction bases: 9. Germline values: CDR1 MNHEY, CDR2 SVGAGI. The DNA of the CDR3 is TGTGCCAGCACGACAGGACTAGCGGGGGGAAGCGAGCAGTTCTTC. Translating it yields CASTTGLAGGSEQFF.

J is TRBJ1-1 and V is TRBV6-5; D gene uncertain. Germline V gene lookup returns CDR1 MNHEY and CDR2 SVGAGI. This CDR3 is built from 14 residues. The V end was cut by 4 bases, the J end by 1 base, with 10 bases between. CDR3 region: CASSSPQWNTEAFF. DNA for the CDR3: TGTGCCAGCAGTTCCCCGCAGTGGAACACTGAAGCTTTCTTT.

This chain connects TRBV9 to TRBJ2-1, with no clear D. Germline V gene data show CDR1 as SGDLS and CDR2 as YYNGEE. Between the trimmed V and J ends, which lost 0 bases and 0 bases, there was a span of 10 bases. The CDR3 contains 16 residues. The CDR3 reads CASSVDGEPSYNEQFF. CDR3 DNA sequence: TGTGCCAGCAGCGTAGACGGAGAGCCCTCCTACAATGAGCAGTTCTTC.

The gene calls are TRBV6-5 and TRBJ2-2; D not certain. Germline assignment: CDR1 MNHEY and CDR2 SVGAGI. This CDR3 is built from 14 residues. With 0 bases removed from V and 4 bases from J, the gap between germline ends came to 6 bases. The CDR3 spells CASSYSGATGELFF. The CDR3 DNA reads TGTGCCAGCAGTTACTCGGGCGCCACCGGGGAGCTGTTTTTT.

The V and J genes are TRBV18 and TRBJ1-5; TRBD1 agrees at 10 bases. CDR1 and CDR2 from the germline V gene are KGHSH and LQKENI. This CDR3 has 14 amino acids. J gave up 4 bases and V 5 bases, and 2 bases lay outside the gene matches. For the CDR3, the DNA is TGTGCCAGCTCAGGGACAGGGGAGAATCAGCCCCAGCATTTT. Residues: CASSGTGENQPQHF.